Following are 7 T cell receptor beta chains from one sample sequenced in a study of CD49a tissue-resident CD8 T cells in human skin. Measured with immunoSEQ multiplex PCR; TCRdb has only the in-frame clones, and not every one. The sample data list fewer than 70 clones. The sequenced sample consisted of CD103- CD8+ T cells sorted from skin dermis. These receptors were collected from a human donor in good health. The donor label of this sample is uncertain.

By share, this clone counts as hyperexpanded (1% or more). The chain couples TRBV14 to TRBJ1-3; unclear D gene. Trimming took off 0 bases at V and 7 bases at J, with 13 bases between the two ends. The CDR3 is 15 amino acids. Germline V gives CDR1 SGHDN, CDR2 FVKESK. CDR3 coding DNA: TGTGCCAGCAGCCAAGATCTTGTGGGGAGCAACACCATATATTTT. The encoded protein is CASSQDLVGSNTIYF.

Worth noting for this clone: At one end the junction does not follow the germline gene, possibly because of a read error. V gene TRBV7-9 combines with J gene TRBJ2-3; TRBD1 is a possible D gene (5 bases). The CDR3 runs 16 residues. Germline V gene data show CDR1 as SEHNR and CDR2 as FQNEAQ (reference sequence). DNA for the CDR3: TGTGCCAGCATCCCAGGGCTTACCACTGGCACAGATGCGCAGTATTTT. Translated, it gives CASIPGLTTGTDAQYF. Filled out from reference TRBV7-9 and TRBJ2-3, the complete variable domain reads DTGVSQNPRHKITKRGQNVTFRCDPISEHNRLYWYRQTLGQGPEFLTYFQNEAQLEKSRLLSDRFSAERPKGSFSTLEIQRTEQGDSAMYLCASIPGLTTGTDAQYFGPGTRLTVL.

The chain couples TRBV6-5 to TRBJ1-1, with 7 bases fitting TRBD1. This CDR3 comprises 14 residues. Trimming at V came to 7 bases and at J to 0 bases, leaving 5 bases not matched to a gene. CDR1 and CDR2 (germline): MNHEY, SVGAGI. The CDR3 DNA reads as TGTGCCAGCACCACGGACAGGTTGAACACTGAAGCTTTCTTT. The encoded protein is CASTTDRLNTEAFF.

The rearrangement joins TRBV7-9 to TRBJ2-3, with 12 bases that match TRBD2. The germline V gene has CDR1 SEHNR and CDR2 FQNEAQ (reference sequence). This CDR3 has 15 amino acids. J gave up 5 bases and V 5 bases, and 5 bases lay outside the gene matches. The chain's CDR3 is CASSMTSGGLDTQYF. CDR3 in DNA: TGTGCCAGCAGCATGACTAGCGGGGGCTTAGATACGCAGTATTTT.

The chain carries TRBV30 and TRBJ1-4; tentative D call: TRBD1 (5 bases). Germline V lookup: CDR1 GTSNPN, CDR2 SVGIG (reference sequence). Trimming stripped 0 bases from V and 8 bases from J, with 16 bases between. The CDR3 loop spans 15 amino acids. CDR3 residues: CAWSVFGGVGEKLFF. For the CDR3, the DNA is TGTGCCTGGAGTGTATTCGGGGGGGTCGGGGAAAAACTGTTTTTT. Looking up the rest from reference TRBV30 and TRBJ1-4 gives the full variable domain: SQTIHQWPATLVQPVGSPLSLECTVEGTSNPNLYWYRQAAGRGLQLLFYSVGIGQISSEVPQNLSASRPQDRQFILSSKKLLLSDSGFYLCAWSVFGGVGEKLFFGSGTQLSVL.

In DNA, the CDR3 is TGTGCCAGCAGCATCAGGAGACTAAAAGCCTACGAGCAGTACTTC. It codes for CASSIRRLKAYEQYF. V is TRBV7-9 and J is TRBJ2-7, with D tentatively TRBD2 (5 bases). V gave up 5 bases and J gave up 2 bases, with 16 bases separating them. The CDR3 loop spans 15 amino acids. The V gene's germline CDR1 is SEHNR and CDR2 FQNEAQ (reference sequence).

This rearrangement joins TRBV2 to TRBJ2-7, with no clear D. CDR1 and CDR2 (germline): SNHLY, FYNNEI. Deletions cut 8 bases from V and 3 bases from J, with 8 bases between. The CDR3 has 11 amino acids. CDR3 protein: CASLQDYEQYF. CDR3 coding DNA: TGTGCCAGCCTTCAGGACTACGAGCAGTACTTC.